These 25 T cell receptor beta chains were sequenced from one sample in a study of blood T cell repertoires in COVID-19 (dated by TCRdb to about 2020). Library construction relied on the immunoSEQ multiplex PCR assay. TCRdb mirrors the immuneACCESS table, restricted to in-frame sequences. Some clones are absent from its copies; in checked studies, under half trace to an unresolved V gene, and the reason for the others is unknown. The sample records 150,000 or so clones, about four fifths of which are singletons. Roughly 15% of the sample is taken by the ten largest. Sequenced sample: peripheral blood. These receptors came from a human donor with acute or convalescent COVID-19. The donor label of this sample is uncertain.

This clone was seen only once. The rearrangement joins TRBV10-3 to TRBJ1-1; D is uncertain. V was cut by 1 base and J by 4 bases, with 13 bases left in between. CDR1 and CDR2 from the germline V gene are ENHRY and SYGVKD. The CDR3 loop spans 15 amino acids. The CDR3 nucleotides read TGTGCCATCAGTGAGTTCTCTGCCCCGGGCACTGAAGCTTTCTTT. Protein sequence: CAISEFSAPGTEAFF.

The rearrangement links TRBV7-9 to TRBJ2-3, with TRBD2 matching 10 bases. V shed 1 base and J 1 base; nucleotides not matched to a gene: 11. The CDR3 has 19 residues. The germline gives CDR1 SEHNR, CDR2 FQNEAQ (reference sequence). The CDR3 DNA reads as TGTGCCAGCAGCTTAGTCCCCCCTCTAGCGGGGGCGGGCACAGATACGCAGTATTTT. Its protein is CASSLVPPLAGAGTDTQYF.

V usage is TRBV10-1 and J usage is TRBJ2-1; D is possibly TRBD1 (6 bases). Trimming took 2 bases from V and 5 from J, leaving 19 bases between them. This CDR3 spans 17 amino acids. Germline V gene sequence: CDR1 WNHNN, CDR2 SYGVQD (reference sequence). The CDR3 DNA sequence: TGCGCCAGCAGTGAGGGGATAGGGGACACCGAACACAATGAGCAGTTCTTC. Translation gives CASSEGIGDTEHNEQFF.

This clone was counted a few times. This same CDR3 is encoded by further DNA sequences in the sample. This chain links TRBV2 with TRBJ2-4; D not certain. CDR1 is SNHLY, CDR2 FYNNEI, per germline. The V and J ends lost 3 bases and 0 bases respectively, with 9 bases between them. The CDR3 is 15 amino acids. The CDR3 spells CASSDRILAKNIQYF. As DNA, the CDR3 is TGTGCCAGCAGTGACAGGATCCTAGCCAAAAACATTCAGTACTTC.

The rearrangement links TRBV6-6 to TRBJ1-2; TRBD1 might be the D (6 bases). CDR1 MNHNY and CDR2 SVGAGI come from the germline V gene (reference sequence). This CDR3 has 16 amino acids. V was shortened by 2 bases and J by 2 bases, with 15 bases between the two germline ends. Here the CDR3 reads CASSYDRKKTNYGYTF. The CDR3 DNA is TGTGCCAGCAGTTACGACAGGAAAAAGACGAACTATGGCTACACCTTC.

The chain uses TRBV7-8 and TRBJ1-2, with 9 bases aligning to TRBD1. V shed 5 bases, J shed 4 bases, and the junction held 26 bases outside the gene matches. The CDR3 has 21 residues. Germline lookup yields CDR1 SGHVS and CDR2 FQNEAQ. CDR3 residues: CASSPNRGRSGGLGRIYGYTF. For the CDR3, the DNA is TGTGCCAGCAGCCCCAACAGGGGGCGAAGTGGAGGACTGGGCCGGATCTATGGCTACACCTTC.

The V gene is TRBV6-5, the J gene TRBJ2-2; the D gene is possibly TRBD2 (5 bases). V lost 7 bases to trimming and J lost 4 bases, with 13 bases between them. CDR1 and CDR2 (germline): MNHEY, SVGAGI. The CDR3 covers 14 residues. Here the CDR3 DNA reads TGTGCCAGCAACACTGGACTGGGCACCGGGGAGCTGTTTTTT. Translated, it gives CASNTGLGTGELFF.

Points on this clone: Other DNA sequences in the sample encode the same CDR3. In nucleotides, the CDR3 is TGCGCCAGCAGCTTGGACAGTGGGGAGCAGTACTTC. This translates into CASSLDSGEQYF. This sequence joins TRBV5-1 and TRBJ2-7; D is unresolved. V was cut by 0 bases and J by 7 bases, with 8 bases left in between. This CDR3 is 12 amino acids long. Germline V lookup: CDR1 SGHRS, CDR2 YFSETQ.

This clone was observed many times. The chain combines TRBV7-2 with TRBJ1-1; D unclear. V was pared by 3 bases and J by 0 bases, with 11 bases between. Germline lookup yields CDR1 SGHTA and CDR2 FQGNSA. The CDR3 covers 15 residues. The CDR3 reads CASSLLGMMNTEAFF. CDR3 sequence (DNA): TGTGCCAGCAGCTTGCTAGGAATGATGAACACTGAAGCTTTCTTT.

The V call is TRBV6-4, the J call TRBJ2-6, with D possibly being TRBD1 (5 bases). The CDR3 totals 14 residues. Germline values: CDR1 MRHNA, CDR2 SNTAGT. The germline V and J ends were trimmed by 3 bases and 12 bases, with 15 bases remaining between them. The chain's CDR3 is CASSEGAATGVLTF. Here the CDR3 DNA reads TGTGCCAGCAGTGAAGGGGCAGCTACCGGCGTCCTGACTTTC.

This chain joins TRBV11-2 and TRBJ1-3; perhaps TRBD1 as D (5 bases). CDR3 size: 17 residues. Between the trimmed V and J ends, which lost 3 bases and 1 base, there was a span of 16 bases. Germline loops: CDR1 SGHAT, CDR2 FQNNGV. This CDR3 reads CASSLTQGAVSGNTIYF. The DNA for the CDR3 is TGTGCCAGCAGCTTGACGCAGGGCGCGGTATCTGGAAACACCATATATTTT.

As DNA, the CDR3 is TGTGCCTGGAGTGCCCGGACGGGAGGGACAAGCACCATATATTTT. It specifies CAWSARTGGTSTIYF. This chain uses TRBV30 with TRBJ1-3, with TRBD1 as a possible D gene (6 bases). Germline CDR1 reads GTSNPN; CDR2 reads SVGIG (reference sequence). The length of the CDR3 is 15 residues. V was clipped by 1 base and J by 9 bases, with 19 bases between them.

The CDR3 DNA is TGCGCCAGCAGCTCCGGATGGACTAGCGGGGGACCCGGGGAGCTGTTTTTT. Translation gives CASSSGWTSGGPGELFF. J is TRBJ2-2 and V is TRBV5-1; the match to TRBD2 covers 13 bases. The CDR3 spans 17 residues. With V trimmed by 3 bases and J by 6 bases, 8 bases remained unmatched. Germline assignment: CDR1 SGHRS and CDR2 YFSETQ.

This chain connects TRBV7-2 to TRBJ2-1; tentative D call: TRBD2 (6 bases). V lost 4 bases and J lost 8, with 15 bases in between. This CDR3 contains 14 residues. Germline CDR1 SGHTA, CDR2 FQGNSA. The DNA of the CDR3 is TGTGCCAGCAGCTCGACTAGAACGGGACATGAGCAGTTCTTC. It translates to CASSSTRTGHEQFF.

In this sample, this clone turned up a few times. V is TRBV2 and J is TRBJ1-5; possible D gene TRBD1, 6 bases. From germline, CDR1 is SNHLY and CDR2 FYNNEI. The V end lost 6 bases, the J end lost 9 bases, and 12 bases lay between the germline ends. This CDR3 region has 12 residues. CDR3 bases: TGTGCCAGCAGAAAGACAGGCCGGCCCCAGCATTTT. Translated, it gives CASRKTGRPQHF.

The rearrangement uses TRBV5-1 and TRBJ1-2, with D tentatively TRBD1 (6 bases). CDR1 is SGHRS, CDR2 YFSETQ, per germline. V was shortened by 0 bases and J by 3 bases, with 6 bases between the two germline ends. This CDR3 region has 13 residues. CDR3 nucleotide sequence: TGCGCCAGCAGCTTGGACAGGGACTATGGCTACACCTTC. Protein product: CASSLDRDYGYTF.

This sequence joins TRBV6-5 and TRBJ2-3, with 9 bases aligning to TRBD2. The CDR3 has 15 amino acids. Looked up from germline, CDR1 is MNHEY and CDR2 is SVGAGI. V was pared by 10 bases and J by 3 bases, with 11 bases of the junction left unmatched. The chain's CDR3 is CATAGGPRLTDTQYF. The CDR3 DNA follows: TGTGCCACGGCGGGGGGGCCCCGTTTGACAGATACGCAGTATTTT.

The CDR3 nucleotides are TGTGCCTGGAGCCAGGAGGGGAGGAATGAAGCTTTCTTT. Translation: CAWSQEGRNEAFF. The rearrangement uses TRBV30 and TRBJ1-1; possibly TRBD1 for D (5 bases). CDR1 and CDR2 (germline): GTSNPN, SVGIG (reference sequence). The CDR3 sequence is 13 residues long. V was shortened by 3 bases and J by 7 bases, with 15 bases between the two germline ends.

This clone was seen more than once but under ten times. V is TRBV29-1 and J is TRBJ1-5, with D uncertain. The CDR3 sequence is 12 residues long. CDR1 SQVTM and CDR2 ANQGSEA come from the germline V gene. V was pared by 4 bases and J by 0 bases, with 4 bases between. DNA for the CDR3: TGCAGCGTTGGGGCTAGCAATCAGCCCCAGCATTTT. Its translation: CSVGASNQPQHF.

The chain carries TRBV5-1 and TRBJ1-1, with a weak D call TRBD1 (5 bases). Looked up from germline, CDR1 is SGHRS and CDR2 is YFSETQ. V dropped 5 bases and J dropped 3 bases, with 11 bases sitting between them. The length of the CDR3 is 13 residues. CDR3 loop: CASRYGGDTEAFF. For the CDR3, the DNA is TGCGCCAGCAGATACGGGGGGGACACTGAAGCTTTCTTT.

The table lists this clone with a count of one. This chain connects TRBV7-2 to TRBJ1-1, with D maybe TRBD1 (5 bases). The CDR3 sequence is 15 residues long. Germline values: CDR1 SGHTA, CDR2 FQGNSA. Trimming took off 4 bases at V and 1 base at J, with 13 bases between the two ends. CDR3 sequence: CASSSRGGGNTEAFF. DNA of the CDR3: TGTGCCAGCAGCTCCCGCGGGGGTGGGAACACTGAAGCTTTCTTT.

The CDR3 DNA follows: TGTGCCAGTAGTATGTCGTGGCCCGATTCTGGAAACACCATATATTTT. Its protein product is CASSMSWPDSGNTIYF. The gene calls are TRBV19 and TRBJ1-3, with unresolved D. Germline CDR1 and CDR2: LNHDA and SQIVND (reference sequence). This CDR3 spans 16 amino acids. The ends were cut back, 3 bases at V and 1 base at J, with 13 bases in the middle.

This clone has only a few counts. The CDR3 sequence is CASSEASNTGELFF. Written as DNA, the CDR3 is TGTGCCAGCAGTGAAGCCTCGAACACCGGGGAGCTGTTTTTT. The V and J genes are TRBV6-1 and TRBJ2-2, with unresolved D. The CDR3 is made up of 14 amino acids. Germline CDR1 and CDR2: MNHNS and SASEGT. The V gene lost 0 bases and the J gene lost 0 bases, with 2 bases spanning the gap.

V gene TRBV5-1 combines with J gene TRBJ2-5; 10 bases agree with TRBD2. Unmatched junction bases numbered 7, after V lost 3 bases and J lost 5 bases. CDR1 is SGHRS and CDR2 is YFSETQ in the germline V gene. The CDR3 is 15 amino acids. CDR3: CASSYGLAERETQYF. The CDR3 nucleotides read TGCGCCAGCAGCTATGGACTAGCGGAAAGGGAGACCCAGTACTTC.

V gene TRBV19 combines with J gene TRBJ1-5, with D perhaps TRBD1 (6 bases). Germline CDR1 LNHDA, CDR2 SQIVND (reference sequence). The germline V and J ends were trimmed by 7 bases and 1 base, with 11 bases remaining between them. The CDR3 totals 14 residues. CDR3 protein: CASNPDRSNQPQHF. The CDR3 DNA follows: TGTGCCAGTAACCCGGACAGAAGCAATCAGCCCCAGCATTTT.